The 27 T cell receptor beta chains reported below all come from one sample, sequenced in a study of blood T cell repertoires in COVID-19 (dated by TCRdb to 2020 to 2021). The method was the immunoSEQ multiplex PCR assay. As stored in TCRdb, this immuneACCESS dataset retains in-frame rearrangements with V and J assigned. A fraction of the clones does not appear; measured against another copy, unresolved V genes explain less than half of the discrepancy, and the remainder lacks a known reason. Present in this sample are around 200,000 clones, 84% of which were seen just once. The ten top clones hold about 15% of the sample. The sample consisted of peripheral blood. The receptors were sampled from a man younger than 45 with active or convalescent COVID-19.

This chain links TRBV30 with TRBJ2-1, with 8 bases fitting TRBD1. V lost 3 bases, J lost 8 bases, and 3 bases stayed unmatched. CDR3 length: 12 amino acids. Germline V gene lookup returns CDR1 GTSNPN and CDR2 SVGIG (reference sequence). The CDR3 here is CAWSPTGDEQFF. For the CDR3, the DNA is TGTGCCTGGAGCCCGACAGGGGATGAGCAGTTCTTC.

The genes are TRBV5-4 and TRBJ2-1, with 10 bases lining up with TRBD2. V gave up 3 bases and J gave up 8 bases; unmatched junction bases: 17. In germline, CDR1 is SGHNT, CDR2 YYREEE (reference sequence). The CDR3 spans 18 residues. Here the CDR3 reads CASSWPGRSLAGDYEQFF. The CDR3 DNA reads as TGTGCCAGCAGCTGGCCGGGGCGGTCCCTAGCGGGAGATTATGAGCAGTTCTTC.

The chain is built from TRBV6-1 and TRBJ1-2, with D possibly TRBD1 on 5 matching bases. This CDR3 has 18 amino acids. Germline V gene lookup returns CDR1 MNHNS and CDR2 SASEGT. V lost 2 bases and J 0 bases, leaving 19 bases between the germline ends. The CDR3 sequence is CASSEWSSGVTSNYGYTF. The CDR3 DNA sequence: TGTGCCAGCAGTGAATGGTCCTCGGGGGTAACATCTAACTATGGCTACACCTTC.

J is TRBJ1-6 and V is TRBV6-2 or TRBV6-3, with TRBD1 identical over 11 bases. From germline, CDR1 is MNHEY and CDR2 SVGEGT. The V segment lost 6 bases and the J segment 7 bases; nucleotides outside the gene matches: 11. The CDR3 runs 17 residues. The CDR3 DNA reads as TGTGCCAGCAGCTCAATGTGGACAGGGGGCAGGAATTCACCCCTCCACTTT. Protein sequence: CASSSMWTGGRNSPLHF.

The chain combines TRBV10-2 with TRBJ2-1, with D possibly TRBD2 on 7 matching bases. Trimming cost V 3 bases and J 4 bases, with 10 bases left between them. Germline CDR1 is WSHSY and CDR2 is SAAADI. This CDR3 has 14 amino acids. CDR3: CASSEQGGYNEQFF. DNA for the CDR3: TGCGCCAGCAGTGAACAGGGAGGGTACAATGAGCAGTTCTTC.

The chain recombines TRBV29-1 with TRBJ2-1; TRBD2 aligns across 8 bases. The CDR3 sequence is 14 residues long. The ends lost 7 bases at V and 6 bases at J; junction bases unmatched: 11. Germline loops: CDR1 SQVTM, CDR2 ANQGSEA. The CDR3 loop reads CSAIAGPSFNEQFF. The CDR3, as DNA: TGCAGCGCCATAGCGGGACCCTCTTTCAATGAGCAGTTCTTC.

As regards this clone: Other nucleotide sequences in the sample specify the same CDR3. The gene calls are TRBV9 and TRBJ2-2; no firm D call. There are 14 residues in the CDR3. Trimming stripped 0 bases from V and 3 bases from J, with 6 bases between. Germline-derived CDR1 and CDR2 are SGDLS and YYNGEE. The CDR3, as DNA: TGTGCCAGCAGCGTAGGGGCAGACACCGGGGAGCTGTTTTTT. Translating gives CASSVGADTGELFF.

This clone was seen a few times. The DNA for the CDR3 is TGTGCCAGCAGTGAAGCTCGCTGGGACAGGGCCTACGAGCAGTACTTC. This gives the protein CASSEARWDRAYEQYF. This chain connects TRBV6-1 to TRBJ2-7; TRBD1 aligns across 9 bases. Trimming cost V 0 bases and J 2 bases; bases outside gene matches: 5. The germline V gene encodes CDR1 MNHNS and CDR2 SASEGT. The CDR3 runs to 16 residues.

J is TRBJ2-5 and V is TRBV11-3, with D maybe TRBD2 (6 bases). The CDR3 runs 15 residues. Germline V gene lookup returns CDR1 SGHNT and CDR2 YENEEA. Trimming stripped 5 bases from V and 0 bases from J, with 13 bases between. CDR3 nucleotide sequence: TGTGCCAGCAGCATAAATCGGGAGTACCAAGAGACCCAGTACTTC. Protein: CASSINREYQETQYF.

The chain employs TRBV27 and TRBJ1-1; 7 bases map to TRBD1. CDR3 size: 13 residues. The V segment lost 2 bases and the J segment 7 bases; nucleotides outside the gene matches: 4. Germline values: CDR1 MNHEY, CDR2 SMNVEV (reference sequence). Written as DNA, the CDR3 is TGTGCCAGCAGTTTAAGGGGGCAGGGTGAAGCTTTCTTT. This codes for CASSLRGQGEAFF.

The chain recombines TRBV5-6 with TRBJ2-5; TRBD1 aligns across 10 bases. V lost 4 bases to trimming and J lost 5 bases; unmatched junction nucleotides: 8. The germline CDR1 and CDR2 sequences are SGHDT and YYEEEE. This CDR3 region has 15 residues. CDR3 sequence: CASSRGQGGAETQYF. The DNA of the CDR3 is TGTGCCAGCAGCCGCGGACAGGGGGGGGCGGAGACCCAGTACTTC.

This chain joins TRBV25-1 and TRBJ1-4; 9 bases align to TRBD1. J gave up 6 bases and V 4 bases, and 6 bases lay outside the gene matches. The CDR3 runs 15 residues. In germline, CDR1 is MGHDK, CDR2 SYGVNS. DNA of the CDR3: TGTGCCAGCAGTGGGATCGGGACAGGGTATGAAAAACTGTTTTTT. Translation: CASSGIGTGYEKLFF. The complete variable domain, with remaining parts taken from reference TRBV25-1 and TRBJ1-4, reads EADIYQTPRYLVIGTGKKITLECSQTMGHDKMYWYQQDPGMELHLIHYSYGVNSTEKGDLSSESTVSRIRTEHFPLTLESARPSHTSQYLCASSGIGTGYEKLFFGSGTQLSVL.

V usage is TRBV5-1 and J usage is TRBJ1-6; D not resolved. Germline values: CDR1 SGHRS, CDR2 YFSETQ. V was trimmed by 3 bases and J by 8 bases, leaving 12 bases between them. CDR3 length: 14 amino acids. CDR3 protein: CASSWGVEDSPLHF. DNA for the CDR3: TGCGCCAGCAGCTGGGGAGTTGAGGATTCACCCCTCCACTTT.

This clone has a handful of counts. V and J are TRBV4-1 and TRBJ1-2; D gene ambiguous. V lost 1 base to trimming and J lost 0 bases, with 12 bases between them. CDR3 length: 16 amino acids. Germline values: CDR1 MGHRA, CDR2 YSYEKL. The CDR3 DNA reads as TGCGCCAGCAGCCAAGGAGCATCTCATCCTAACTATGGCTACACCTTC. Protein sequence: CASSQGASHPNYGYTF.

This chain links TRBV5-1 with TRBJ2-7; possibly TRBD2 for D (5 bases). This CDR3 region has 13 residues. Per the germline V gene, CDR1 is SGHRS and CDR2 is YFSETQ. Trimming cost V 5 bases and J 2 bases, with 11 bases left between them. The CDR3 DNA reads TGCGCCAGCAGAATTGAGGGAACCTACGAGCAGTACTTC. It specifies CASRIEGTYEQYF.

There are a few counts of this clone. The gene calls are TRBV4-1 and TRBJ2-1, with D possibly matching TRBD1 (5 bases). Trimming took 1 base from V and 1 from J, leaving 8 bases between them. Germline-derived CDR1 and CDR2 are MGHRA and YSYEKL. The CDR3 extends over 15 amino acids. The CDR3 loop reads CASSQVRVSYNEQFF. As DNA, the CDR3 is TGCGCCAGCAGCCAAGTCAGGGTTTCCTACAATGAGCAGTTCTTC.

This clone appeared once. The CDR3 sequence is CASKLAGRETGELFF. DNA of the CDR3: TGTGCCAGTAAATTAGCAGGGCGAGAAACCGGGGAGCTGTTTTTT. This chain uses TRBV19 with TRBJ2-2, with a tentative D call TRBD1 (5 bases). This CDR3 region has 15 residues. Trimming took off 7 bases at V and 5 bases at J, with 17 bases between the two ends. Germline V CDR1 and CDR2: LNHDA, SQIVND (reference sequence).

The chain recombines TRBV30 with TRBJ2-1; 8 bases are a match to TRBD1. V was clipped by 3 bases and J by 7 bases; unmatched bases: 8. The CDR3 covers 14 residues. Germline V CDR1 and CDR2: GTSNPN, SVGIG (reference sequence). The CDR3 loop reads CAWSVGQVSNEQFF. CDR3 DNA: TGTGCCTGGAGCGTGGGACAGGTTTCGAATGAGCAGTTCTTC.

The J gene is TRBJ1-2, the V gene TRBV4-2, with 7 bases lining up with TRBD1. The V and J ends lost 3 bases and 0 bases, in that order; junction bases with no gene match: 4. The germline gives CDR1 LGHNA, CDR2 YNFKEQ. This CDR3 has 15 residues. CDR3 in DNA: TGTGCCAGCAGCCAGTCCGGGACAGCTAACTATGGCTACACCTTC. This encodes CASSQSGTANYGYTF.

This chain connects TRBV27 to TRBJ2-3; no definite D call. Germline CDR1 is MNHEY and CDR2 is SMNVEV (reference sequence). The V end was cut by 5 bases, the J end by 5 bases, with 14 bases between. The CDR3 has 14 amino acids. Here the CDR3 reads CASSKNRERDTQYF. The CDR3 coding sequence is TGTGCCAGCAGTAAGAATCGCGAAAGAGATACGCAGTATTTT.

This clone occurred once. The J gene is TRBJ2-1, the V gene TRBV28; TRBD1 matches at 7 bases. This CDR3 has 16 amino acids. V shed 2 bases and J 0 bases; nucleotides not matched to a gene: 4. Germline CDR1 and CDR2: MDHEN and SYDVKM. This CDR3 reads CASSLGRDSSYNEQFF. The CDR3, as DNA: TGTGCCAGCAGTTTAGGCCGGGACAGCTCCTACAATGAGCAGTTCTTC. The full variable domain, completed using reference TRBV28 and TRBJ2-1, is DVKVTQSSRYLVKRTGEKVFLECVQDMDHENMFWYRQDPGLGLRLIYFSYDVKMKEKGDIPEGYSVSREKKERFSLILESASTNQTSMYLCASSLGRDSSYNEQFFGPGTRLTVL.

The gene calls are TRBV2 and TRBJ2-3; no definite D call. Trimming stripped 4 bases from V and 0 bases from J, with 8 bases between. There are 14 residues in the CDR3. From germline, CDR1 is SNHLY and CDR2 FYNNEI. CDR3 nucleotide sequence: TGTGCCAGCAGTGCTGAACAGAGCACAGATACGCAGTATTTT. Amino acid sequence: CASSAEQSTDTQYF.

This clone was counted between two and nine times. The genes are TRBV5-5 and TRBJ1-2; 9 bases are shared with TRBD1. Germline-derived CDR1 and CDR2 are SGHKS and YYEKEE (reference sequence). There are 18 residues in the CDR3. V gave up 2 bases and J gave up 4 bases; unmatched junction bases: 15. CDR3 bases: TGTGCCAGCAGCTTTGGGCCTACCGGGACAGGGAACTCCTATGGCTACACCTTC. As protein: CASSFGPTGTGNSYGYTF.

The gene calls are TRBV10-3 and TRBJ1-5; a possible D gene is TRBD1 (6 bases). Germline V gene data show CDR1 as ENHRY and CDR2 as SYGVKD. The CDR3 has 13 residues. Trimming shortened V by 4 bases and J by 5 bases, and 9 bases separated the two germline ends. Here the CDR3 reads CAISVGGDQPQHF. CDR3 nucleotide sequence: TGTGCCATCAGTGTTGGGGGCGATCAGCCCCAGCATTTT.

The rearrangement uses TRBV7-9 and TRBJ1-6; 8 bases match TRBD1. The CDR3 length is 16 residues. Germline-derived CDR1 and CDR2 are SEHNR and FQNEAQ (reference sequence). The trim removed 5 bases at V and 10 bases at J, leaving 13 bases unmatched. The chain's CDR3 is CASSEGGLTGDSPLHF. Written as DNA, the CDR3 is TGTGCCAGCAGCGAAGGGGGGCTGACAGGGGACTCACCCCTCCACTTT.

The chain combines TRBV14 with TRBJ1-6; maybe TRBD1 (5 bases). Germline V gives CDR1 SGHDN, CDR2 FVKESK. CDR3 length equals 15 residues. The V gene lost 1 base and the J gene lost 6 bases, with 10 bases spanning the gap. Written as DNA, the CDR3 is TGTGCCAGCAGCCAAGTTGGCAGGGCTAATTCACCCCTCCACTTT. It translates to CASSQVGRANSPLHF.

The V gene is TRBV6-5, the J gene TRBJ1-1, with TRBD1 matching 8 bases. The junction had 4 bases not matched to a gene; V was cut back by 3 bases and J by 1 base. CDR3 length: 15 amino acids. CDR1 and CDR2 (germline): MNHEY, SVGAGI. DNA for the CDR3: TGTGCCAGCAGTTATCCCGGGACAGGGAACACTGAAGCTTTCTTT. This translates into CASSYPGTGNTEAFF.